These T cell receptor beta chains were read from a single sample in a study of OX40 agonist ivuxolimab in advanced cancers. The data were produced by immunoSEQ multiplex PCR, yet TCRdb's version contains in-frame clones alone and is incomplete. The sample has roughly 75,000 clones, roughly 92% seen once. The sample in question was CD4+ or CD8+ T cells sorted from blood, obtained in a trial of the OX40 agonist ivuxolimab. The source is an adult with an advanced solid tumor such as melanoma, head and neck, liver or kidney cancer. CDR3s include the opening cysteine and the closing phenylalanine or tryptophan. Each record gives: D gene, V gene, clone size, J gene, CDR3 protein, CDR3 DNA. The D gene is left open where the match is weak. Clone sizes are given selectively: once, few, many, or a class where the clone is expanded.

d_call: TRBD1; v_call: TRBV9; clone_size: once; j_call: TRBJ2-1; cdr3_aa: CASSVDGGQGVGNEQFF; cdr3_nt: TGTGCCAGCAGCGTAGACGGTGGGCAGGGGGTTGGCAATGAGCAGTTCTTC
d_call: -; v_call: TRBV6-5; clone_size: -; j_call: TRBJ1-1; cdr3_aa: CASSPGGTEAFF; cdr3_nt: TGTGCCAGCAGTCCGGGGGGGACTGAAGCTTTCTTT
d_call: TRBD1; v_call: TRBV2; clone_size: -; j_call: TRBJ2-5; cdr3_aa: CASIDRGQETQYF; cdr3_nt: TGTGCCAGCATTGACAGGGGCCAAGAGACCCAGTACTTC
d_call: -; v_call: TRBV11-3; clone_size: -; j_call: TRBJ1-3; cdr3_aa: CASRTRASGNTIYF; cdr3_nt: TGTGCCAGCAGGACCCGGGCCTCTGGAAACACCATATATTTT
d_call: -; v_call: TRBV29-1; clone_size: -; j_call: TRBJ2-7; cdr3_aa: CSVESGQEGSYEQYF; cdr3_nt: TGCAGCGTTGAATCCGGACAGGAGGGGTCCTACGAGCAGTACTTC
d_call: TRBD2; v_call: TRBV12-5; clone_size: -; j_call: TRBJ2-3; cdr3_aa: CASWDSGDLGQYF; cdr3_nt: TGTGCTAGTTGGGATAGCGGGGACCTCGGGCAGTATTTT
d_call: -; v_call: TRBV5-1; clone_size: -; j_call: TRBJ2-7; cdr3_aa: CASSLIGLKEQYF; cdr3_nt: TGCGCCAGCAGCTTGATAGGCCTGAAAGAGCAGTACTTC
d_call: -; v_call: TRBV9; clone_size: -; j_call: TRBJ2-3; cdr3_aa: CASSRPGGFTDTQYF; cdr3_nt: TGTGCCAGCAGCAGACCTGGGGGATTCACAGATACGCAGTATTTT
d_call: TRBD1; v_call: TRBV19; clone_size: -; j_call: TRBJ2-2; cdr3_aa: CASSTRQGARGTGELFF; cdr3_nt: TGTGCCAGTAGTACCCGACAGGGGGCGCGGGGCACCGGGGAGCTGTTTTTT
d_call: -; v_call: TRBV9; clone_size: -; j_call: TRBJ1-3; cdr3_aa: CASSAPQGFGGNTIYF; cdr3_nt: TGTGCCAGCAGCGCCCCACAGGGCTTCGGTGGAAACACCATATATTTT
d_call: -; v_call: TRBV7-2; clone_size: -; j_call: TRBJ1-2; cdr3_aa: CASSLGRDSNYGYTF; cdr3_nt: TGTGCCAGCAGCTTAGGAAGGGACTCTAACTATGGCTACACCTTC
d_call: TRBD1; v_call: TRBV28; clone_size: -; j_call: TRBJ1-5; cdr3_aa: CASSLTGVYQPQHF; cdr3_nt: TGTGCCAGCAGCTTAACAGGGGTATATCAGCCCCAGCATTTT
d_call: -; v_call: TRBV7-9; clone_size: -; j_call: TRBJ2-1; cdr3_aa: CASSPVDRYADNEQFF; cdr3_nt: TGTGCCAGCAGCCCGGTCGACCGTTATGCGGACAATGAGCAGTTCTTC
d_call: -; v_call: TRBV10-3; clone_size: -; j_call: TRBJ1-5; cdr3_aa: CAIGPSNQPQHF; cdr3_nt: TGTGCCATCGGACCTAGCAATCAGCCCCAGCATTTT
d_call: TRBD1; v_call: TRBV27; clone_size: -; j_call: TRBJ1-1; cdr3_aa: CASSLQGRAFF; cdr3_nt: TGTGCCAGCAGTCTACAGGGGAGAGCTTTCTTT
d_call: -; v_call: TRBV11-2; clone_size: once; j_call: TRBJ1-5; cdr3_aa: CASSIGWGQPQHF; cdr3_nt: TGTGCCAGCAGCATAGGGTGGGGGCAGCCCCAGCATTTT
d_call: TRBD2; v_call: TRBV19; clone_size: -; j_call: TRBJ2-3; cdr3_aa: CASSISGGPTDTQYF; cdr3_nt: TGTGCCAGTAGTATCTCGGGAGGGCCCACAGATACGCAGTATTTT
d_call: TRBD2; v_call: TRBV30; clone_size: -; j_call: TRBJ2-1; cdr3_aa: CACLLQAGGNHNEQFF; cdr3_nt: TGTGCCTGCCTACTTCAAGCGGGAGGCAACCACAATGAGCAGTTCTTC
d_call: TRBD2; v_call: TRBV7-3; clone_size: -; j_call: TRBJ2-1; cdr3_aa: CASSPGLVPYNEQFF; cdr3_nt: TGTGCCAGCAGCCCAGGACTAGTACCCTACAATGAGCAGTTCTTC
d_call: TRBD1; v_call: TRBV5-4; clone_size: -; j_call: TRBJ2-1; cdr3_aa: CATGDRGTGDEQFF; cdr3_nt: TGTGCCACCGGAGACAGGGGAACAGGTGATGAGCAGTTCTTC
d_call: -; v_call: TRBV11-2; clone_size: -; j_call: TRBJ1-1; cdr3_aa: CASSLTEAFF; cdr3_nt: TGTGCCAGCAGCTTAACGGAAGCTTTCTTT
d_call: TRBD2; v_call: TRBV5-1; clone_size: -; j_call: TRBJ2-1; cdr3_aa: CASSTAGTSGRNEQFF; cdr3_nt: TGCGCCAGCAGCACCGCCGGGACTAGCGGGAGGAATGAGCAGTTCTTC
d_call: TRBD1; v_call: TRBV2; clone_size: -; j_call: TRBJ2-2; cdr3_aa: CASSTSEGQGSGELFF; cdr3_nt: TGTGCCAGCAGTACTTCCGAAGGACAGGGGTCCGGGGAGCTGTTTTTT
d_call: -; v_call: TRBV2; clone_size: -; j_call: TRBJ2-7; cdr3_aa: CASQGGVEQYF; cdr3_nt: TGTGCCAGCCAGGGGGGGGTCGAGCAGTACTTC
d_call: -; v_call: TRBV11-2; clone_size: -; j_call: TRBJ2-7; cdr3_aa: CASSPGPGAYEQYF; cdr3_nt: TGTGCCAGCAGCCCCGGGCCGGGGGCCTACGAGCAGTACTTC
d_call: -; v_call: TRBV6-1; clone_size: -; j_call: TRBJ2-7; cdr3_aa: CASSGGGFYEQYF; cdr3_nt: TGTGCCAGCAGTGGAGGGGGTTTTTACGAGCAGTACTTC
d_call: TRBD1; v_call: TRBV4-1; clone_size: -; j_call: TRBJ2-7; cdr3_aa: CASSQDGQGSSYEQYF; cdr3_nt: TGCGCCAGCAGCCAAGACGGACAGGGGAGCTCCTACGAGCAGTACTTC
d_call: -; v_call: TRBV6-1; clone_size: -; j_call: TRBJ1-5; cdr3_aa: CASRSGNSNQPQHF; cdr3_nt: TGTGCCAGCAGGAGTGGAAATAGCAATCAGCCCCAGCATTTT
d_call: TRBD1; v_call: TRBV6-1; clone_size: -; j_call: TRBJ2-7; cdr3_aa: CASTKRTGGSYEQYF; cdr3_nt: TGTGCCAGCACCAAAAGGACAGGGGGCTCCTACGAGCAGTACTTC
d_call: TRBD2; v_call: TRBV9; clone_size: -; j_call: TRBJ2-2; cdr3_aa: CASSGLAGDNTGELFF; cdr3_nt: TGTGCCAGCAGCGGACTAGCGGGGGATAACACCGGGGAGCTGTTTTTT
d_call: -; v_call: TRBV27; clone_size: -; j_call: TRBJ1-5; cdr3_aa: CASSFRGGNQPQHF; cdr3_nt: TGTGCCAGCAGTTTCCGTGGGGGCAATCAGCCCCAGCATTTT
d_call: -; v_call: TRBV6-6; clone_size: -; j_call: TRBJ2-2; cdr3_aa: CASSYSGPGTGELFF; cdr3_nt: TGTGCCAGCAGTTACTCAGGGCCGGGGACCGGGGAGCTGTTTTTT
d_call: -; v_call: TRBV4-3; clone_size: -; j_call: TRBJ1-1; cdr3_aa: CASSQDVTTEAFF; cdr3_nt: TGCGCCAGCAGCCAAGACGTTACCACTGAAGCTTTCTTT
d_call: -; v_call: TRBV2; clone_size: -; j_call: TRBJ2-1; cdr3_aa: CASSGMVQREYNEQFF; cdr3_nt: TGTGCCAGCAGCGGGATGGTACAGAGGGAATACAATGAGCAGTTCTTC
d_call: -; v_call: TRBV6-5; clone_size: -; j_call: TRBJ1-1; cdr3_aa: CASSYRANTEAFF; cdr3_nt: TGTGCCAGCAGTTACAGGGCGAACACTGAAGCTTTCTTT
d_call: TRBD2; v_call: TRBV19; clone_size: once; j_call: TRBJ2-2; cdr3_aa: CASSIAGGPGGELFF; cdr3_nt: TGTGCCAGTAGTATTGCGGGAGGGCCGGGCGGGGAGCTGTTTTTT
d_call: TRBD1; v_call: TRBV13; clone_size: -; j_call: TRBJ2-1; cdr3_aa: CASSLLLRDRKSGLGYNEQFF; cdr3_nt: TGTGCCAGCAGCTTACTCCTCCGGGACAGGAAATCTGGGCTAGGATACAATGAGCAGTTCTTC
d_call: -; v_call: TRBV27; clone_size: -; j_call: TRBJ2-1; cdr3_aa: CASSLSRTNEQFF; cdr3_nt: TGTGCCAGCAGTTTATCGAGAACAAACGAGCAGTTCTTC
d_call: -; v_call: TRBV19; clone_size: -; j_call: TRBJ1-3; cdr3_aa: CASFDPKRTGNTIYF; cdr3_nt: TGTGCCAGTTTTGACCCAAAGAGGACTGGAAACACCATATATTTT
d_call: -; v_call: TRBV28; clone_size: once; j_call: TRBJ2-7; cdr3_aa: CASSIRGLYEQYF; cdr3_nt: TGTGCCAGCAGCATCAGGGGATTGTACGAGCAGTACTTC
d_call: -; v_call: TRBV5-6; clone_size: -; j_call: TRBJ2-5; cdr3_aa: CASSLEQETQYF; cdr3_nt: TGTGCCAGCAGCTTGGAGCAAGAGACCCAGTACTTC
d_call: -; v_call: TRBV14; clone_size: -; j_call: TRBJ2-2; cdr3_aa: CASSQDSTGELFF; cdr3_nt: TGTGCCAGCAGCCAAGACAGCACCGGGGAGCTGTTTTTT
d_call: -; v_call: TRBV2; clone_size: -; j_call: TRBJ1-2; cdr3_aa: CASGPPGGYTF; cdr3_nt: TGTGCCAGCGGGCCCCCCGGGGGCTACACCTTC
d_call: TRBD2; v_call: TRBV6-6; clone_size: -; j_call: TRBJ2-7; cdr3_aa: CASSYYLAGASYEQYF; cdr3_nt: TGTGCCAGCAGTTACTATCTAGCGGGGGCCTCCTACGAGCAGTACTTC
d_call: -; v_call: TRBV5-1; clone_size: -; j_call: TRBJ1-1; cdr3_aa: CASRENTEAFF; cdr3_nt: TGCGCCAGCAGAGAGAACACTGAAGCTTTCTTT
d_call: -; v_call: TRBV13; clone_size: -; j_call: TRBJ2-6; cdr3_aa: CASSHFSGANVLTF; cdr3_nt: TGTGCCAGCAGCCATTTCTCTGGGGCCAACGTCCTGACTTTC
d_call: -; v_call: TRBV12-5; clone_size: -; j_call: TRBJ2-1; cdr3_aa: CASGLVGGSYNEQFF; cdr3_nt: TGTGCTAGTGGTTTGGTTGGCGGCTCCTACAATGAGCAGTTCTTC
d_call: -; v_call: TRBV19; clone_size: -; j_call: TRBJ1-5; cdr3_aa: CASSIKRQNANQPQHF; cdr3_nt: TGTGCCAGTAGTATAAAAAGACAGAATGCCAATCAGCCCCAGCATTTT
d_call: -; v_call: TRBV7-6; clone_size: -; j_call: TRBJ2-2; cdr3_aa: CASSWASGTGELFF; cdr3_nt: TGTGCCAGCAGCTGGGCCTCGGGCACCGGGGAGCTGTTTTTT
d_call: -; v_call: TRBV19; clone_size: -; j_call: TRBJ2-7; cdr3_aa: CASSINMGTTYEQYF; cdr3_nt: TGTGCCAGTAGTATAAATATGGGCACGACCTACGAGCAGTACTTC
d_call: TRBD1; v_call: TRBV5-1; clone_size: -; j_call: TRBJ2-7; cdr3_aa: CASSTGQGAYEQYF; cdr3_nt: TGCGCCAGCAGCACGGGACAGGGGGCCTACGAGCAGTACTTC
d_call: -; v_call: TRBV27; clone_size: -; j_call: TRBJ1-6; cdr3_aa: CASSLGGDYSPLHF; cdr3_nt: TGTGCCAGCAGTTTAGGGGGTGATTATTCACCCCTCCACTTT